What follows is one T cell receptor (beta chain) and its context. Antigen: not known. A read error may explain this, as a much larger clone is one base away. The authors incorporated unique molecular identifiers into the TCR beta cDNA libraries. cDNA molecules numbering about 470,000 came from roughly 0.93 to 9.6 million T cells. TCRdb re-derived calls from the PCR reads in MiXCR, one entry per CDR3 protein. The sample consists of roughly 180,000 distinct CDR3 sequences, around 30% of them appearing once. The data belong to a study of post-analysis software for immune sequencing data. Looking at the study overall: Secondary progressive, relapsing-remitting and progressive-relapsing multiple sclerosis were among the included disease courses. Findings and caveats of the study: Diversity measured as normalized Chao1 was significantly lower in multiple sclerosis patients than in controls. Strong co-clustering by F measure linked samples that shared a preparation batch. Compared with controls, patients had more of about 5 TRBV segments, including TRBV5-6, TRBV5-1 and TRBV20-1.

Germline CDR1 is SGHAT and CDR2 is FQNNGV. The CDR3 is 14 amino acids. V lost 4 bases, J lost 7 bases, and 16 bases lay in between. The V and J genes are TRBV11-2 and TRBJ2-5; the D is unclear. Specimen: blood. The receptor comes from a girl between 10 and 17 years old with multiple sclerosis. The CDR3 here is CASSSVPLRATQYF. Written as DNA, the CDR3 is TGTGCCAGCAGCTCAGTACCCCTACGAGCGACCCAGTACTTC.